A selection of T cell receptor beta chains follows, all from one sample in a study of shared clonotypes between healthy human individuals. Clones were read by immunoSEQ multiplex PCR, and TCRdb kept only the in-frame ones, dropping some. The sample has millions of clones, about 95% seen once; the top ten hold roughly 1.1%. Sequenced: naive CD8+ T cells sorted from blood. These receptors were taken from a man aged 18-30 years in good health. Both conserved end residues are part of each CDR3. The D gene is left open where the match is weak. Only some rows state a clone size, as once, few, many or a class for expanded clones.

abundance,j_gene,d_gene,v_gene,CDR3nt,CDR3aa
-,TRBJ2-7,TRBD2,TRBV4-1,TGCGCCAGCAGCCGGGAGGGGAACTACGAGCAGTACTTC,CASSREGNYEQYF
-,TRBJ2-7,TRBD2,TRBV5-4,TGTGCCAGCAGCTTCGCTAGCGGGGCCTTGTACGAGCAGTACTTC,CASSFASGALYEQYF
-,TRBJ2-1,-,TRBV4-3,TGCGCCAGCAGCCCCTGGGCCGGGTTGAACAATGAGCAGTTCTTC,CASSPWAGLNNEQFF
-,TRBJ2-3,-,TRBV19,TGTGCCAGTAGTCCAGGACCAAGCACAGATACGCAGTATTTT,CASSPGPSTDTQYF
-,TRBJ2-5,-,TRBV11-2,TGTGCCAGCAGCTCGATCCAAGAGACCCAGTACTTC,CASSSIQETQYF
-,TRBJ2-7,TRBD2,TRBV10-3,TGTGCCATCAGGGTGGACGGACCATCCATTAGCGGGAGGGCCCGCGAGCAGTACTTC,CAIRVDGPSISGRAREQYF
-,TRBJ2-3,TRBD2,TRBV11-1,TGTGCCAGCAGCCCGACGGGGGGGTACACAGATACGCAGTATTTT,CASSPTGGYTDTQYF
-,TRBJ1-2,-,TRBV7-2,TGTGCCAGCAGCTTAACGGAACAGGGTAGTCGTGGCTACACCTTC,CASSLTEQGSRGYTF
once,TRBJ1-5,-,TRBV7-9,TGTGCCAGCAGCTTACACAACAATCAGCCCCAGCATTTT,CASSLHNNQPQHF
-,TRBJ2-5,TRBD2,TRBV11-2,TGTGCCAGCAGCTCAAGCGGGGGTGAGACCCAGTACTTC,CASSSSGGETQYF
-,TRBJ1-2,TRBD1,TRBV29-1,TGCAGCACCGGGACAGATAATTATGGCTACACCTTC,CSTGTDNYGYTF
-,TRBJ2-5,TRBD2,TRBV4-1,TGCGCCAGCAGCCATGTAGCGGGAGACGAGACCCAGTACTTC,CASSHVAGDETQYF
-,TRBJ2-2,-,TRBV21-1,TGTGCCAGCAGCAAAGTTGAGGCAGGGCCCACCGGGGAGCTGTTTTTT,CASSKVEAGPTGELFF
-,TRBJ2-1,TRBD2,TRBV4-3,TGCGCCAGCAGCCCCTCAGGCGCGGGAGAATACAATGAGCAGTTCTTC,CASSPSGAGEYNEQFF
-,TRBJ2-3,TRBD2,TRBV4-1,TGCGCCAGCAGCATGGGACTAGGGACAGATACGCAGTATTTT,CASSMGLGTDTQYF
-,TRBJ1-4,-,TRBV29-1,TGCAGCGTTGAGGGGCCCGCGAGTGAAAAACTGTTTTTT,CSVEGPASEKLFF
-,TRBJ2-3,TRBD2,TRBV10-1,TGCGCCAGCAGTTCTTCTCTAGCGGGGGCCCACACAGATACGCAGTATTTT,CASSSSLAGAHTDTQYF
-,TRBJ2-7,-,TRBV19,TGTGCCAGTACCCCCGGCCCAACCTACGAGCAGTACTTC,CASTPGPTYEQYF
-,TRBJ2-7,TRBD1,TRBV11-2,TGTGCCAGCAGGCGGACAGGGAAAGACGAGCAGTACTTC,CASRRTGKDEQYF
-,TRBJ2-2,-,TRBV27,TGTGCCAGCAGCTTGGACTCGATAAGCGCCGGGGAGCTGTTTTTT,CASSLDSISAGELFF
-,TRBJ2-7,TRBD2,TRBV7-9,TGTGCCAGCAGCTTAGGCAAGGCGGGAGGCTCCTACGAGCAGTACTTC,CASSLGKAGGSYEQYF
-,TRBJ2-2,-,TRBV6-1,TGTGCCAGCAGTGAATGGGTAGGCGGGGCCGGGGAGCTGTTTTTT,CASSEWVGGAGELFF
-,TRBJ1-1,-,TRBV28,TGTGCCAGCAGTTTACTTGAGGGGGGGAACACTGAAGCTTTCTTT,CASSLLEGGNTEAFF
-,TRBJ2-2,-,TRBV7-6,TGTGCCAGCAGCTTCTCCCCAGGGATTACCGGGGAGCTGTTTTTT,CASSFSPGITGELFF
-,TRBJ2-7,-,TRBV12-5,-,CASGLGTGHYYEQHF
-,TRBJ2-7,-,TRBV4-1,TGCGCCAGCAGCCAAGAAAGGGGAGACTACTACGAGCAGTACTTC,CASSQERGDYYEQYF
-,TRBJ2-7,TRBD1,TRBV4-1,TGCGCCAGCAGGGGCCAGGGGGCCTACGAGCAGTACTTC,CASRGQGAYEQYF
-,TRBJ2-5,-,TRBV5-6,TGTGCCAGCAGCTCCGTATGGGAGACCCAGTACTTC,CASSSVWETQYF
-,TRBJ2-7,-,TRBV5-8,TGTGCCAGCAGCATAGGTTTAGCGGCCTACGAGCAGTACTTC,CASSIGLAAYEQYF
once,TRBJ1-3,-,TRBV4-3,TGCGCCAGCAGCCAACAGGGAGGGACACTCTCTGGAAACACCATATATTTT,CASSQQGGTLSGNTIYF
once,TRBJ1-1,TRBD1,TRBV6-5,TGTGCCAGCAGACCCTCGCCAGGGGGAAACACTGAAGCTTTCTTT,CASRPSPGGNTEAFF
-,TRBJ2-7,-,TRBV6-1,TGTGCCAGCAGTTATTCCAGGTTCTACGAGCAGTACTTC,CASSYSRFYEQYF
-,TRBJ1-2,-,TRBV29-1,TGCAGCGTTCCCGGGAGAGTTAACTATGGCTACACCTTC,CSVPGRVNYGYTF
-,TRBJ2-3,TRBD2,TRBV5-1,TGCGCCAGCAGCTTGTCTAGCGGAGAGACAGATACGCAGTATTTT,CASSLSSGETDTQYF
once,TRBJ2-7,TRBD2,TRBV27,TGTGCCAGCAGTCTCCGACTAGCGGTCTACGAGCAGTACTTC,CASSLRLAVYEQYF
few,TRBJ1-1,TRBD1,TRBV7-9,TGTGCCAGCAGCTTGAGGGACAGGGAAGCTTTCTTT,CASSLRDREAFF
once,TRBJ2-2,-,TRBV10-3,TGTGCCATCAGTGAAGAAGGCCTTGGAGTTGGGACCGGGGAGCTGTTTTTT,CAISEEGLGVGTGELFF
-,TRBJ1-3,-,TRBV6-5,TGTGCCAGCAGTTACGCCAGGGTCATCTCTGGAAACACCATATATTTT,CASSYARVISGNTIYF
-,TRBJ2-7,TRBD2,TRBV9,TGTGCCAGCAGCCCTACGACTAGCGGGGACTACGAGCAGTACTTC,CASSPTTSGDYEQYF
once,TRBJ2-7,TRBD1,TRBV28,TGTGCCAGCAGAAACCCGGGACAGGGGGCATGGGAGCAGTACTTC,CASRNPGQGAWEQYF
-,TRBJ2-7,-,TRBV19,TGTGCCAGTAGTATAGATTCGGGGAACTACGAGCAGTACTTC,CASSIDSGNYEQYF
-,TRBJ1-2,TRBD1,TRBV4-3,TGCGCCAGCAGCCTGCTTCAGGGGGCCCAAGAGGGCTACACCTTC,CASSLLQGAQEGYTF
-,TRBJ1-4,-,TRBV6-5,TGTGCCAGCAGTAGTTTTGGACCTAATGAAAAACTGTTTTTT,CASSSFGPNEKLFF
-,TRBJ2-3,-,TRBV6-5,TGTGCCAGCAATTCCGGGGATACGCAGTATTTT,CASNSGDTQYF
-,TRBJ2-7,TRBD2,TRBV9,TGTGCCAGCAGCGCCGGCCCCAAGACTAGCGGGGGGCTCTACGAGCAGTACTTC,CASSAGPKTSGGLYEQYF
-,TRBJ1-4,TRBD1,TRBV5-8,TGTGCCAGCCCCCCAGGGGGGCCTAATGAAAAACTGTTTTTT,CASPPGGPNEKLFF
-,TRBJ2-7,-,TRBV5-4,TGTGCCAGCAGCTTGGACGGGGGCTACGAGCAGTACTTC,CASSLDGGYEQYF
-,TRBJ2-1,TRBD2,TRBV2,TGTGCCAGCAGTGAGACTAGCCAATACTCCTACAATGAGCAGTTCTTC,CASSETSQYSYNEQFF
-,TRBJ2-1,-,TRBV7-8,TGTGCCAGCAGCTTACCGGGGGCGCGGGAATTCCCCTTCGAGCAGTTCTTC,CASSLPGAREFPFEQFF
-,TRBJ1-2,-,TRBV6-5,TGTGCCAGCACAGCTGGGGAGGGGAGCTATGGCTACACCTTC,CASTAGEGSYGYTF
-,TRBJ2-5,TRBD1,TRBV15,TGTGCCACTCGGGACAGTTGGGTTGGGGAGACCCAGTACTTC,CATRDSWVGETQYF
-,TRBJ1-5,TRBD1,TRBV10-3,TGTGCCATCAGTCCGGACAGGGTTGCGCAGCCCCAGCATTTT,CAISPDRVAQPQHF